A single sample gave rise to the 27 T cell receptor beta chains below, sequenced in a study of T cells in Graves' hyperthyroidism and ophthalmopathy. RNA transcripts gave rise to amplified TCR beta CDR3 regions. Researchers ran a first-round RT-PCR on the TCR CDR3 using the HTBI primer set. One entry per CDR3 protein, called by TCRdb with MiXCR from the multiplex PCR reads. The table has around 350,000 distinct CDR3 sequences, approximately 13% seen once; the top ten hold around 9.2%. Sequencing was done on a sample of blood. The receptor source for this set is a young woman with Graves' hyperthyroidism.

At least ten counts were recorded for this clonotype. The chain recombines TRBV24-1 with TRBJ2-5; the D is unclear. Germline CDR1 is KGHDR and CDR2 is SFDVKD. The CDR3 extends over 15 amino acids. V shed 3 bases and J shed 4 bases, with 14 bases lying between them. CDR3 nucleotides: TGTGCCACCAGTGATCCCGCCACCTGGGGAGAGACCCAGTACTTC. It translates to CATSDPATWGETQYF.

This clonotype has ten or more counts. This chain uses TRBV7-2 with TRBJ2-3, with D possibly being TRBD2 (5 bases). The CDR3 spans 14 residues. Germline-derived CDR1 and CDR2 are SGHTA and FQGNSA. V was cut by 6 bases and J by 6 bases, with 16 bases left in between. The CDR3 region has the DNA TGTGCCAGCAGTGTTTACCTGGGCGGGGATACGCAGTATTTT. This gives the protein CASSVYLGGDTQYF.

This clonotype was seen repeatedly, ten times or more. The V and J genes are TRBV28 and TRBJ1-1; TRBD1 matches 7 bases. Germline V gives CDR1 MDHEN, CDR2 SYDVKM. The length of the CDR3 is 15 residues. J gave up 1 base and V 2 bases, and 4 bases lay outside the gene matches. This CDR3 is CASSLRGTANTEAFF. DNA of the CDR3: TGTGCCAGCAGTTTAAGGGGGACAGCGAACACTGAAGCTTTCTTT.

This clonotype was observed many times. V usage is TRBV11-2 and J usage is TRBJ2-1, with TRBD2 matching over 9 bases. CDR1 and CDR2 (germline): SGHAT, FQNNGV. The CDR3 runs 18 residues. V was pared by 1 base and J by 4 bases, with 11 bases of the junction left unmatched. The CDR3 nucleotides are TGTGCCAGCAGCTTAGCAGTACGGGGGACTAGCAGGTACAATGAGCAGTTCTTC. Protein product: CASSLAVRGTSRYNEQFF.

This clonotype was seen many times. The chain is built from TRBV5-6 and TRBJ2-7; no definite D call. Germline assignment: CDR1 SGHDT and CDR2 YYEEEE. V was cut by 4 bases and J by 8 bases, with 13 bases left in between. The CDR3 is made up of 12 amino acids. Here the CDR3 reads CASSNPPAQQYF. CDR3 coding DNA: TGTGCCAGCAGCAACCCGCCGGCCCAGCAGTACTTC.

A few counts support this clonotype. The gene calls are TRBV6-2 or TRBV6-3 and TRBJ2-6, with D perhaps TRBD1 (6 bases). From germline, CDR1 is MNHEY and CDR2 SVGEGT. The length of the CDR3 is 21 residues. The V gene lost 2 bases and the J gene lost 4 bases, with 27 bases spanning the gap. The CDR3 nucleotides read TGTGCCAGCAGTTACGGGGCCCAGTTCGGGACACTATTGGAAGGGGCCAACGTCCTGACTTTC. Translated, it gives CASSYGAQFGTLLEGANVLTF.

Ten or more counts support this clonotype. This chain links TRBV9 with TRBJ2-7; tentative D call: TRBD2 (5 bases). The CDR3 is 14 residues long. Germline V lookup: CDR1 SGDLS, CDR2 YYNGEE. Deletions cut 0 bases from V and 2 bases from J, with 9 bases between. The chain's CDR3 is CASSVGGLPYEQYF. CDR3 in DNA: TGTGCCAGCAGCGTAGGAGGGCTCCCCTACGAGCAGTACTTC.

The chain combines TRBV2 with TRBJ2-3; 15 bases are a match to TRBD2. The CDR3 has 17 amino acids. Unmatched junction bases numbered 13, after V lost 9 bases and J lost 6 bases. Per the germline V gene, CDR1 is SNHLY and CDR2 is FYNNEI. The CDR3 here is CARLSQGLAGGGDTQYF. The CDR3 bases are TGTGCCAGACTATCACAGGGACTAGCGGGGGGAGGGGATACGCAGTATTTT.

This clonotype was counted ten times or more. V is TRBV7-9 and J is TRBJ2-5; D perhaps matches TRBD2 (6 bases). V gave up 5 bases and J gave up 4 bases, with 11 bases separating them. Germline CDR1 reads SEHNR; CDR2 reads FQNEAQ (reference sequence). There are 13 residues in the CDR3. CDR3 sequence reads: CASSPGTGETQYF. The DNA of the CDR3 is TGTGCCAGCAGCCCCGGGACTGGAGAGACCCAGTACTTC.

The sample holds many counts of this clonotype. The chain recombines TRBV7-8 with TRBJ2-5, with a possible D match to TRBD1 (6 bases). Germline CDR1 SGHVS, CDR2 FQNEAQ. Trimming took off 4 bases at V and 5 bases at J, with 14 bases between the two ends. The CDR3 is 14 amino acids. Written as DNA, the CDR3 is TGTGCCAGCAGCTCCAAACAGGGAGACGAGACCCAGTACTTC. It is translated as CASSSKQGDETQYF.

The chain uses TRBV4-1 and TRBJ1-1, with D hard to call. Trimming cost V 0 bases and J 1 base, with 9 bases left between them. Germline V gene lookup returns CDR1 MGHRA and CDR2 YSYEKL. The CDR3 loop spans 15 amino acids. The CDR3 region is CASSQDKGRNTEAFF. The CDR3 DNA is TGCGCCAGCAGCCAAGATAAGGGCAGGAACACTGAAGCTTTCTTT.

The gene calls are TRBV28 and TRBJ2-2, with TRBD1 as a possible D gene (6 bases). The DNA end lines up better with TRBJ1-1; the J call may be wrong. The CDR3 is made up of 13 amino acids. The germline CDR1 and CDR2 sequences are MDHEN and SYDVKM. The CDR3, as DNA: TGTGCCAGCAGTTGGGAGGGGGGCCGGGGAGCTTTCTTT. Encoded protein: CASSWEGGRGAFF.

The J gene is TRBJ2-3, the V gene TRBV11-2; unclear D gene. The CDR3 length is 13 residues. Deletions cut 5 bases from V and 1 base from J, with 7 bases between. From germline, CDR1 is SGHAT and CDR2 FQNNGV. The CDR3 DNA reads TGTGCCAGCAGCCGTAAGGGCACAGATACGCAGTATTTT. Amino acids: CASSRKGTDTQYF.

The chain carries TRBV30 and TRBJ1-4; 9 bases map to TRBD1. V was clipped by 3 bases and J by 6 bases; unmatched bases: 5. The CDR3 is 14 residues long. CDR1 and CDR2 (germline): GTSNPN, SVGIG (reference sequence). CDR3 protein: CAWSGTGRDEKLFF. The CDR3 DNA is TGTGCCTGGAGCGGGACAGGGCGAGATGAAAAACTGTTTTTT. The full variable domain, completed using reference TRBV30 and TRBJ1-4, is SQTIHQWPATLVQPVGSPLSLECTVEGTSNPNLYWYRQAAGRGLQLLFYSVGIGQISSEVPQNLSASRPQDRQFILSSKKLLLSDSGFYLCAWSGTGRDEKLFFGSGTQLSVL.

There are many counts of this clonotype. This chain joins TRBV18 and TRBJ1-2; no clear D gene. This CDR3 has 14 amino acids. V lost 4 bases and J lost 1, with 10 bases in between. CDR1 is KGHSH, CDR2 LQKENI, per germline. This CDR3 reads CASSRAENNYGYTF. The CDR3 nucleotides are TGTGCCAGCTCACGGGCAGAAAATAACTATGGCTACACCTTC.

There are many counts of this clonotype. CDR3 amino acids: CSVVKIENTEAFF. CDR3 sequence (DNA): TGCAGCGTTGTGAAAATCGAGAACACTGAAGCTTTCTTT. This chain joins TRBV29-1 and TRBJ1-1, with D hard to call. V lost 4 bases and J lost 1, with 10 bases in between. There are 13 residues in the CDR3. Germline V lookup: CDR1 SQVTM, CDR2 ANQGSEA. Full variable domain (rest looked up from reference TRBV29-1 and TRBJ1-1): SAVISQKPSRDICQRGTSLTIQCQVDSQVTMMFWYRQQPGQSLTLIATANQGSEATYESGFVIDKFPISRPNLTFSTLTVSNMSPEDSSIYLCSVVKIENTEAFFGQGTRLTVV.

The chain is built from TRBV10-3 and TRBJ1-2; no definite D call. Trimming left V 2 bases short and J 2 bases short, with 9 bases between. This CDR3 has 14 residues. CDR1 and CDR2 (germline): ENHRY, SYGVKD. Written as DNA, the CDR3 is TGTGCCATCAGTGAGAGGGAAGGGAACTATGGCTACACCTTC. Translation gives CAISEREGNYGYTF.

This clonotype was observed many times. This chain links TRBV2 with TRBJ2-2, with D perhaps TRBD2 (5 bases). The CDR3 has 14 amino acids. V was cut by 3 bases and J by 5 bases, with 10 bases left in between. Looked up from germline, CDR1 is SNHLY and CDR2 is FYNNEI. As DNA, the CDR3 is TGTGCCAGCAGTGATGGCACTAGAACCGGGGAGCTGTTTTTT. Amino acids: CASSDGTRTGELFF.

The rearrangement joins TRBV2 to TRBJ2-5; a possible D gene is TRBD2 (6 bases). CDR1 SNHLY and CDR2 FYNNEI come from the germline V gene. The V gene lost 10 bases and the J gene lost 13 bases, with 25 bases spanning the gap. The CDR3 sequence is 13 residues long. The DNA of the CDR3 is TGTGCCACCGAATACCTCCGGGGGAACTCATTGTACTTC. The encoded protein is CATEYLRGNSLYF.

This clonotype has at least ten counts. The chain carries TRBV12-3 or TRBV12-4 and TRBJ2-3, with 11 bases that match TRBD2. The ends lost 3 bases at V and 5 bases at J; junction bases unmatched: 16. This CDR3 comprises 19 residues. CDR3 sequence reads: CASSLSPLLAGGRGDTQYF. The CDR3 DNA sequence: TGTGCCAGCAGTTTGAGCCCGCTGCTAGCGGGGGGCCGGGGAGATACGCAGTATTTT.

The genes are TRBV4-1 and TRBJ1-2; 10 bases fit TRBD1. V lost 4 bases to trimming and J lost 4 bases; unmatched junction nucleotides: 9. In germline, CDR1 is MGHRA, CDR2 YSYEKL. The CDR3 totals 16 residues. CDR3 residues: CASSPGTGEFIYGYTF. CDR3 DNA: TGCGCCAGCAGCCCCGGGACAGGGGAGTTCATCTATGGCTACACCTTC.

This rearrangement joins TRBV9 to TRBJ2-3; TRBD2 matches at 11 bases. CDR1 is SGDLS, CDR2 YYNGEE, per germline. The CDR3 consists of 17 residues. V trimming: 4 bases; J trimming: 4 bases; junction bases outside the gene matches: 11. CDR3 sequence reads: CASSSSPRTSGSDTQYF. The DNA of the CDR3 is TGTGCCAGCAGCTCAAGTCCCAGGACTAGCGGGTCAGATACGCAGTATTTT.

Worth noting for this clonotype: A read error is possible here, since a much larger clone lies one base away. The rearrangement uses TRBV27 and TRBJ1-2; possible D gene TRBD1, 5 bases. Trimming removed 0 bases from V and 6 bases from J, with 14 bases in between. The CDR3 length is 15 residues. Germline CDR1 reads MNHEY; CDR2 reads SMNVEV (reference sequence). The CDR3 sequence is CASSLSGGANHGYTF. CDR3 in DNA: TGTGCCAGCAGTTTATCGGGCGGGGCCAACCATGGCTACACCTTC.

The table lists this clonotype with many counts. The chain carries TRBV20-1 and TRBJ2-1; TRBD2 matches 9 bases. CDR1 and CDR2 from the germline V gene are DFQATT and SNEGSKA (reference sequence). This CDR3 is 18 amino acids long. V lost 6 bases to trimming and J lost 0 bases; unmatched junction nucleotides: 15. CDR3 loop: CSARPTSGEQSSYNEQFF. The CDR3 DNA follows: TGCAGTGCCCGCCCGACTAGCGGAGAACAAAGCTCCTACAATGAGCAGTTCTTC.

There are many counts of this clonotype. The gene calls are TRBV6-1 and TRBJ1-1; D possibly corresponds to TRBD1 (6 bases). There are 13 residues in the CDR3. Trimming took off 4 bases at V and 4 bases at J, with 10 bases between the two ends. CDR1 and CDR2 (germline): MNHNS, SASEGT. The DNA of the CDR3 is TGTGCCAGCAGTGCCTGGACAGTCACTGAAGCTTTCTTT. Its translation is CASSAWTVTEAFF.

This clonotype was detected ten times or more. This rearrangement joins TRBV5-1 to TRBJ1-6; 7 positions match TRBD1. The CDR3 sequence is 15 residues long. Germline CDR1 is SGHRS and CDR2 is YFSETQ. V dropped 0 bases and J dropped 10; count of bases not matched to a gene: 7. In nucleotides, the CDR3 is TGCGCCAGCAGCTTGGGGGAGACAGGGAACTCACCCCTCCACTTT. This sequence encodes CASSLGETGNSPLHF. The whole variable domain, remainder taken from reference TRBV5-1 and TRBJ1-6, is KAGVTQTPRYLIKTRGQQVTLSCSPISGHRSVSWYQQTPGQGLQFLFEYFSETQRNKGNFPGRFSGRQFSNSRSEMNVSTLELGDSALYLCASSLGETGNSPLHFGNGTRLTVT.

At least ten counts were recorded for this clonotype. CDR3 sequence (DNA): TGTGCCAGCAGTTTTGGCGAGGTCCCCTCCTACGAGCAGTACTTC. Protein sequence: CASSFGEVPSYEQYF. V and J are TRBV28 and TRBJ2-7; D uncertain. The CDR3 covers 15 residues. V was trimmed by 3 bases and J by 0 bases, leaving 12 bases between them. Germline assignment: CDR1 MDHEN and CDR2 SYDVKM.